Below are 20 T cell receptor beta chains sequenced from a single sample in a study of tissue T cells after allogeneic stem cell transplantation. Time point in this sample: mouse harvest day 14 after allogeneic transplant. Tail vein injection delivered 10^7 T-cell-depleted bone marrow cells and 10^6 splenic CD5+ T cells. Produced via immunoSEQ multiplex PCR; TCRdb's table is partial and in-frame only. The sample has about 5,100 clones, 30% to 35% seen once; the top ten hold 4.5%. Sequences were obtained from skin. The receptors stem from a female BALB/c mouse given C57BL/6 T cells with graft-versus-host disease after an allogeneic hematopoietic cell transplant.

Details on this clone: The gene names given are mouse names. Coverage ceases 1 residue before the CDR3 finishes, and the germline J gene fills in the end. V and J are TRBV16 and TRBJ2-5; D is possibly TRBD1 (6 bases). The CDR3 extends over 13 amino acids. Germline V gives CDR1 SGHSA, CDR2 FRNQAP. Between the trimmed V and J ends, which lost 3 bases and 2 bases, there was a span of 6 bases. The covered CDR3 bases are TGTGCAAGCAGCTTCAGGGGCCAAGACACCCAGTAC. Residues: CASSFRGQDTQY. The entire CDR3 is CASSFRGQDTQYF.

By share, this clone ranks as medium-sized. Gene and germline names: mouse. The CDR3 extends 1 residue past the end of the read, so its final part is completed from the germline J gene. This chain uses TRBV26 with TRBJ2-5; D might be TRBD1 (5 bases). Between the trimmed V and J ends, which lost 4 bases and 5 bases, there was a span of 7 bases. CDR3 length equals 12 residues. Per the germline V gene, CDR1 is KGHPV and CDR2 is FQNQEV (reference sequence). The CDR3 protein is CASSRGVDTQYF. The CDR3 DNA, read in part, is TGTGCCAGCAGTCGAGGGGTAGACACCCAGTAC.

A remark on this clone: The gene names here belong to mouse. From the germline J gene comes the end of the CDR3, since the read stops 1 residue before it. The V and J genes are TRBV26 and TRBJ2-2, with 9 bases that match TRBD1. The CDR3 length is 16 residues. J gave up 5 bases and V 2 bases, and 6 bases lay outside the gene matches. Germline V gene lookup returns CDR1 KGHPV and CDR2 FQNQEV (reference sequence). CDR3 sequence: CASSLGGTGRTGQLYF. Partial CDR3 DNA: TGTGCCAGCAGTCTGGGGGGGACAGGGAGGACCGGGCAGCTCTAC.

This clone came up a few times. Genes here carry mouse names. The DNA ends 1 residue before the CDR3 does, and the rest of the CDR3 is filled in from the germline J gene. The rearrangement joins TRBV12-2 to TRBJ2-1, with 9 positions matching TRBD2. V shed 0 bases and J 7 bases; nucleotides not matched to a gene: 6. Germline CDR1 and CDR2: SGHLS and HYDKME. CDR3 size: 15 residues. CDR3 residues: CASSLWGGARAEQFF. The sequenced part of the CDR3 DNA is TGTGCCAGCTCTCTCTGGGGGGGCGCGAGGGCTGAGCAGTTC.

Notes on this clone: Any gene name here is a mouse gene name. CDR3 DNA, as far as it was read: TGTGCCAGCAGTCTGGGCACAGAAGTCTTC. Its protein product is CASSLGTEVF. The whole CDR3 protein reads CASSLGTEVFF. The chain recombines TRBV26 with TRBJ1-1; no definite D call. The CDR3 extends 1 residue past the end of the read, so its final part is completed from the germline J gene. This CDR3 spans 11 amino acids. Germline V gives CDR1 KGHPV, CDR2 FQNQEV (reference sequence). V was trimmed by 2 bases and J by 4 bases, leaving 2 bases between them.

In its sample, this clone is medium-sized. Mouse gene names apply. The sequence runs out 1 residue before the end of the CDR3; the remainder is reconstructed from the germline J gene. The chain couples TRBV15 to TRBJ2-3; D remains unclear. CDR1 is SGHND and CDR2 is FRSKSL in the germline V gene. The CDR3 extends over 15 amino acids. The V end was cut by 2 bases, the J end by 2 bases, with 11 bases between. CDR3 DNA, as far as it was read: TGTGCCAGCAGTTTAATCCCCGCAGATGCAGAAACGCTGTAT. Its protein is CASSLIPADAETLY. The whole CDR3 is CASSLIPADAETLYF.

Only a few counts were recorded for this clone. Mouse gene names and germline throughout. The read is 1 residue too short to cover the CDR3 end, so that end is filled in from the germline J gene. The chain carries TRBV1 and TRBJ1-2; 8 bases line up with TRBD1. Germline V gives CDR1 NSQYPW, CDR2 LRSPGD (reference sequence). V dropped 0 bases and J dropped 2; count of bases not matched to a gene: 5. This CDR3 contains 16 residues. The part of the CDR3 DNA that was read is TGCACCTGCAGTGCAGATAAGGCAGGGGGCAACTCCGACTACACC. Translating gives CTCSADKAGGNSDYT. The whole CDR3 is CTCSADKAGGNSDYTF. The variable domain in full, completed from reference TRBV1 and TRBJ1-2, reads VTLLEQNPRWRLVPRGQAVNLRCILKNSQYPWMSWYQQDLQKQLQWLFTLRSPGDKEVKSLPGADYLATRVTDTELRLQVANMSQGRTLYCTCSADKAGGNSDYTFGSGTRLLVI.

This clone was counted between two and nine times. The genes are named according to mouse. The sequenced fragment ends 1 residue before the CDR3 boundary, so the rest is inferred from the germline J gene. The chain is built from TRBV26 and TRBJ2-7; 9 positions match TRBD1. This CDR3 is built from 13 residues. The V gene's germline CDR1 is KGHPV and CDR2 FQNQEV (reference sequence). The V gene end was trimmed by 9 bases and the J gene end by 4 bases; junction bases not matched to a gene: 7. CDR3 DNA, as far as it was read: TGTGCCAGATCCCGGGACAGGGTTTATGAACAGTAC. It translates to CARSRDRVYEQY. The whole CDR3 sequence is CARSRDRVYEQYF.

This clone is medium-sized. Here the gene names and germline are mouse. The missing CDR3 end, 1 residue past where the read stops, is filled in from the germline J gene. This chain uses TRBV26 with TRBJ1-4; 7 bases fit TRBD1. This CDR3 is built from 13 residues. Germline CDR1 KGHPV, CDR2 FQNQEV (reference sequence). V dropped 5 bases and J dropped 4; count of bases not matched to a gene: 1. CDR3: CASSGTVNERLFF. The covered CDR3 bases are TGTGCCAGCAGTGGGACAGTCAACGAAAGATTATTT.

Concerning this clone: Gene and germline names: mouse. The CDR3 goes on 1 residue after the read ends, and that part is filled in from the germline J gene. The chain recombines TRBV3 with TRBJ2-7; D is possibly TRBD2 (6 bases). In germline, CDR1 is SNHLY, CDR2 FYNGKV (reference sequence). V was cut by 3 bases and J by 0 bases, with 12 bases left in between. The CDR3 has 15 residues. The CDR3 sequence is CASSFRDSSSYEQYF. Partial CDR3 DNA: TGTGCCAGCAGCTTCCGGGACTCTAGCTCCTATGAACAGTAC.

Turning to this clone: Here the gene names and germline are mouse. The CDR3 DNA, read in part, is TGTGCCAGCTCTGGACAGGGACGAGACACCCAGTAC. Amino acid sequence: CASSGQGRDTQY. From start to end, the CDR3 is CASSGQGRDTQYF. J is TRBJ2-5 and V is TRBV12-2; 8 nucleotides align to TRBD1. The CDR3 end falls 1 residue outside the read, so it is completed with the germline J gene. The CDR3 consists of 13 residues. Germline values: CDR1 SGHLS, CDR2 HYDKME. J lost 5 bases, V lost 3 bases, and 3 bases had no gene match.

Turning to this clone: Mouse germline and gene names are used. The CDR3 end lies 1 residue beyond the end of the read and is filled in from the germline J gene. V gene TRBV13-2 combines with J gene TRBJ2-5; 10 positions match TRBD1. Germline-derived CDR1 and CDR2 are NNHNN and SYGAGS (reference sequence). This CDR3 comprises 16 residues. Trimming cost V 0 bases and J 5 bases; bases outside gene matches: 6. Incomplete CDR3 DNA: TGTGCCAGCGGTGATGCGTGGACAGGGGGATTAGACACCCAGTAC. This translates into CASGDAWTGGLDTQY. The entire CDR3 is CASGDAWTGGLDTQYF.

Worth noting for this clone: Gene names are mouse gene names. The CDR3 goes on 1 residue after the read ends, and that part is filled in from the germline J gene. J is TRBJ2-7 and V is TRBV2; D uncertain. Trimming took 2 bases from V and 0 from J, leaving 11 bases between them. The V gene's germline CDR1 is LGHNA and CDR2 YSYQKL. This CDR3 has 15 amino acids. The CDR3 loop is CASSQLLWSSYEQYF. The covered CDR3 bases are TGTGCCAGCAGCCAACTCCTTTGGAGCTCCTATGAACAGTAC.

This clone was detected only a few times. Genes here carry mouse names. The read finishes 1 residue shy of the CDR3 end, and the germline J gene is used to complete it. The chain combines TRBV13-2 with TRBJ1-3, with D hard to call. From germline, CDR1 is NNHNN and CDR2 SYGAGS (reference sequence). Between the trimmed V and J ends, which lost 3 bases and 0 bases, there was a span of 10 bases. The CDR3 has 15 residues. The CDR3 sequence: CASGGLRYSGNTLYF. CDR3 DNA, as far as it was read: TGTGCCAGCGGTGGCCTTCGCTATTCTGGAAATACGCTCTAT.

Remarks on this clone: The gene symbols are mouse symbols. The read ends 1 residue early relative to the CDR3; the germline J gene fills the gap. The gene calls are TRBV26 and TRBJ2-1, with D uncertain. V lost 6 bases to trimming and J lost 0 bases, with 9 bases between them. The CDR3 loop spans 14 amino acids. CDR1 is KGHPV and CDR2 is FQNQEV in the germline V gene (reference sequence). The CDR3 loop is CASSRLDNYAEQFF. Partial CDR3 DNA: TGTGCCAGCAGCCGCCTGGATAACTATGCTGAGCAGTTC.

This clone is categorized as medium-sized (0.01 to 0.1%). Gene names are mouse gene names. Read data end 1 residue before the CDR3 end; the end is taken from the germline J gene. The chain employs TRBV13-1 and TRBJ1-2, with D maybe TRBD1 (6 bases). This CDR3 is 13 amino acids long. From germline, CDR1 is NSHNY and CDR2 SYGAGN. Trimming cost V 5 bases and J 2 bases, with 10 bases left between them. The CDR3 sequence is CASSHQGNSDYTF. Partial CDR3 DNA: TGTGCCAGCAGCCATCAGGGGAACTCCGACTACACC.

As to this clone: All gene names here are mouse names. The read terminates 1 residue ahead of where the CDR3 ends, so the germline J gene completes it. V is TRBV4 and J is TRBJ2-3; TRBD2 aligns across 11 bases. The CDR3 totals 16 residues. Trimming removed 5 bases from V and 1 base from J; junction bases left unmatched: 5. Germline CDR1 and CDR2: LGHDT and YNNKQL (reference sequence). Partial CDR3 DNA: TGTGCCAGCAGCCACCGGGACTGGGGGCGTGCAGAAACGCTGTAT. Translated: CASSHRDWGRAETLY. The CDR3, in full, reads CASSHRDWGRAETLYF.

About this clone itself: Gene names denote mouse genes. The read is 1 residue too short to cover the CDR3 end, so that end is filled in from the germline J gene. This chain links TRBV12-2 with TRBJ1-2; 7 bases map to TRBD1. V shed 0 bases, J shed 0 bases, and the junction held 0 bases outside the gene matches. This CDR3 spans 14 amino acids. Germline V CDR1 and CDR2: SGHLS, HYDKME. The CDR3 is CASSLGQANSDYTF. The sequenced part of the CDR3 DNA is TGTGCCAGCTCTCTCGGACAGGCAAACTCCGACTACACC.

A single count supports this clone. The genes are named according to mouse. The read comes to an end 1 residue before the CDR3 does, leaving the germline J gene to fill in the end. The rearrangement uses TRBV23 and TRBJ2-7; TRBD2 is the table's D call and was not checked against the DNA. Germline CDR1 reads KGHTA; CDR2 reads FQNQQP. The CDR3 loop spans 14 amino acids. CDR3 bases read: TGCTCCAGCAGTCCGGGACTGGGGGGGTATGAACAGTAC. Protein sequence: CSSSPGLGGYEQY. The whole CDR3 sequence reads CSSSPGLGGYEQYF.

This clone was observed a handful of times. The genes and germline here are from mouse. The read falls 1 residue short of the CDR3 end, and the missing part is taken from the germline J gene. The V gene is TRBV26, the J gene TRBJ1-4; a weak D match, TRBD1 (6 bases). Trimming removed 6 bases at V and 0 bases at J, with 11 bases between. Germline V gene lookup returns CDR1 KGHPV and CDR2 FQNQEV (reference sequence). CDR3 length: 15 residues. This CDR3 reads CASSPGTISNERLFF. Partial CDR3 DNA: TGTGCCAGCAGCCCCGGGACAATTTCCAACGAAAGATTATTT.